This entry features one T cell receptor (beta chain) sequence. The time point here: patch test 2, 6 weeks after DPC sensitization. The treatment denotes: therapeutic diphenylcyclopropenone sensitization with weekly scalp DPC. Germline CDR1 is SGHKS and CDR2 is YYEKEE (reference sequence). This CDR3 has 15 amino acids. V shed 2 bases and J shed 2 bases, with 14 bases lying between them. During construction of the library, unique molecular identifiers were attached to individual cDNA molecules for quantitative, reproducible TCR counting. Using its own MiXCR run on the RACE reads, TCRdb lists one record per CDR3 protein. Among around 75,000 distinct CDR3 sequences, about a tenth were seen once, and the ten largest hold 6.8%. The data derive from a study of human T cells and chemical hapten exposure.

Here the sequenced sample was whole blood, taken in connection with sensitization to the hapten diphenylcyclopropenone (DPC). This clonotype originated in a woman aged 50 to 65 with alopecia areata. Some clones in this sample may be carry-over from other donors' samples. The chain recombines TRBV5-5 with TRBJ2-7; the D gene is possibly TRBD1 (5 bases). The CDR3 protein is CASSFANRHPYEQYF. DNA of the CDR3: TGTGCCAGCAGCTTCGCTAACAGGCATCCCTACGAGCAGTACTTC.